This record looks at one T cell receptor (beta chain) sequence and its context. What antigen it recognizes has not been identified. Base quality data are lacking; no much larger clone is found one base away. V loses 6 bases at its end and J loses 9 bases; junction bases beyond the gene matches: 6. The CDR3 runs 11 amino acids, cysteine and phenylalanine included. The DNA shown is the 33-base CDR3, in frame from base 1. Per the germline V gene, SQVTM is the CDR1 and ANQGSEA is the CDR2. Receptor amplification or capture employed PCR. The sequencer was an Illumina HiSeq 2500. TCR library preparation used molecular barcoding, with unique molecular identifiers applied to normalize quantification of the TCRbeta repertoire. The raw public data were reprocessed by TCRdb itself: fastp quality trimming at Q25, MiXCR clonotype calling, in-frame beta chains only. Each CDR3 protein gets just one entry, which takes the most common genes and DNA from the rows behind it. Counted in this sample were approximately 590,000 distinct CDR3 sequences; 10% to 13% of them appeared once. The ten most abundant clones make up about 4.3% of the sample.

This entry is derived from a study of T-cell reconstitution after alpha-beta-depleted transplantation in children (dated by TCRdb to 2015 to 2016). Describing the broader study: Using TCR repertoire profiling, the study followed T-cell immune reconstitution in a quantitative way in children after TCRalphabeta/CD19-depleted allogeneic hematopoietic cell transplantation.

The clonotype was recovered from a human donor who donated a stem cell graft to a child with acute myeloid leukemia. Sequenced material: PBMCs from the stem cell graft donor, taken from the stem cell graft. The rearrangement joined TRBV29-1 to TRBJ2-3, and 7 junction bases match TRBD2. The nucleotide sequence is TGCAGCGTACGAAGGGAGGGGACGCAGTATTTT. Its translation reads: CSVRREGTQYF.